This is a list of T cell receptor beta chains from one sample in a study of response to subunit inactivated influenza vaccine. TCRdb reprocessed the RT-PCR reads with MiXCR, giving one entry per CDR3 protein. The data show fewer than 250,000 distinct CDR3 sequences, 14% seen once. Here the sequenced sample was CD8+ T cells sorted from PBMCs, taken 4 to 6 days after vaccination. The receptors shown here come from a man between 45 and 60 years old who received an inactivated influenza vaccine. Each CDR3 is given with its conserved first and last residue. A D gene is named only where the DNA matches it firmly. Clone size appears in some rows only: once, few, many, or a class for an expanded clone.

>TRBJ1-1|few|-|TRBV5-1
CASSPAGHRNTEAFF
TGCGCCAGCAGCCCCGCGGGACACAGGAACACTGAAGCTTTCTTT
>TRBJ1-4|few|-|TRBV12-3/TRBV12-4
CASSLTPPEDEKLFF
TGTGCCAGCAGTCTTACCCCTCCAGAAGATGAAAAACTGTTTTTT
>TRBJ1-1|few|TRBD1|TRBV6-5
CASSYFPGTVMNTEAFF
TGTGCCAGCAGTTACTTTCCCGGGACAGTGATGAACACTGAAGCTTTCTTT
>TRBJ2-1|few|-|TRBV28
CASSSLGSSYNEQFF
TGTGCCAGCAGTTCCTTGGGTAGCTCCTACAATGAGCAGTTCTTC
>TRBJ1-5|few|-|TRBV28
CASQDPGAVSQPQHF
TGTGCCAGCCAGGACCCCGGGGCGGTCAGCCAGCCCCAGCATTTT
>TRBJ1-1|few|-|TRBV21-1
CASRRYRSPRPMNTEAFF
TGTGCCAGCAGGCGCTACAGGTCCCCTAGACCGATGAACACTGAAGCTTTCTTT
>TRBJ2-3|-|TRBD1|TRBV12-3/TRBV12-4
CASSLTGVVDTQYF
TGTGCCAGCAGTTTAACAGGGGTGGTTGATACGCAGTATTTT
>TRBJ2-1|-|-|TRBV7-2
CASSSPPNEQFF
TGTGCCAGCAGCTCCCCCCCCAATGAGCAGTTCTTC
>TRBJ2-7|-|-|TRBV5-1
CASSWDGNEQYF
TGCGCCAGCAGCTGGGACGGGAACGAGCAGTACTTC
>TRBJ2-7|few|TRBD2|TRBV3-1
CASSQAGTMLEQYF
TGTGCCAGCAGCCAAGCTGGGACTATGCTTGAGCAGTACTTC
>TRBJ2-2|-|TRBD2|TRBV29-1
CSGLGTSGSNTGELFF
TGCAGCGGTCTCGGGACTAGCGGGTCCAACACCGGGGAGCTGTTTTTT
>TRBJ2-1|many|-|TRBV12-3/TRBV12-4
CASLSGESYNEQFF
TGTGCCAGCCTATCAGGGGAGTCATACAATGAGCAGTTCTTC
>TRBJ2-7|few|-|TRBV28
CAIQGYEQYF
TGTGCCATCCAAGGATACGAGCAGTACTTC
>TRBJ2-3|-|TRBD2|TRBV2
CASRATSGSADTQYF
TGTGCCAGCAGGGCGACTAGCGGGAGTGCAGATACGCAGTATTTT
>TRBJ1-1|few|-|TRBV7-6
CASSTGQGHTEAFF
TGTGCCAGCAGCACTGGGCAGGGGCACACTGAAGCTTTCTTT
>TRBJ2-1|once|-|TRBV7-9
CASSFFGIGNEQFF
TGTGCCAGCAGCTTCTTTGGGATCGGCAATGAGCAGTTCTTC
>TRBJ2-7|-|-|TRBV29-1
CSVEGRATYEQYF
TGCAGCGTTGAAGGCAGGGCCACCTACGAGCAGTACTTC
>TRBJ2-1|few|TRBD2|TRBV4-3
CASSHDPPGLAANEQFF
TGCGCCAGCAGCCACGACCCCCCGGGACTAGCTGCTAATGAGCAGTTCTTC
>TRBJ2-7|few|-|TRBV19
CASSITGEAVYHEQYF
TGTGCCAGTAGTATAACAGGGGAGGCGGTTTACCACGAGCAGTACTTC
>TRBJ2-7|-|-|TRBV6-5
CASSFRDGVSYEQYF
TGTGCCAGCAGTTTCCGGGACGGAGTCTCCTACGAGCAGTACTTC
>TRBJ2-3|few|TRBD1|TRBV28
CASSLFIGTGTDTQYF
TGTGCCAGCAGTTTATTCATCGGGACAGGGACAGATACGCAGTATTTT
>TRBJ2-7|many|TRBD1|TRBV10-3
CAISTGTGINPYEQYF
TGTGCCATCAGTACCGGGACAGGGATTAACCCCTACGAGCAGTACTTC
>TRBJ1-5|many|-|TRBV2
CASSEGLRDQPQHF
TGTGCCAGCAGTGAAGGACTGCGGGATCAGCCCCAGCATTTT
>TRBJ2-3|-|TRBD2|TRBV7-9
CASSQVLAGETTQYF
TGTGCCAGCAGCCAGGTACTAGCGGGAGAAACTACGCAGTATTTT
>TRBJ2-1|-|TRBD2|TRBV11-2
CASSHSGGSYNEQFF
TGTGCCAGCAGCCATAGCGGGGGTTCCTACAATGAGCAGTTCTTC
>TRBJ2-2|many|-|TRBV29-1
CSAKASGELFF
TGCAGCGCTAAAGCTAGCGGGGAGCTGTTTTTT
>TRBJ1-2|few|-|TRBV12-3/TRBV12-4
CASSTTYGYTF
TGTGCCAGCAGCACGACATATGGCTACACCTTC
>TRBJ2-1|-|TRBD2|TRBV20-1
CSARLAGSSYNEQFF
TGCAGTGCTAGACTAGCGGGGAGCTCCTACAATGAGCAGTTCTTC
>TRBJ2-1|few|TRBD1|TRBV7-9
CASSWAGGRYNEQFF
TGTGCCAGCAGCTGGGCAGGGGGTCGCTACAATGAGCAGTTCTTC
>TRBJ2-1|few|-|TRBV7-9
CASSMGVRNEQFF
TGTGCCAGCAGCATGGGGGTCCGGAATGAGCAGTTCTTC
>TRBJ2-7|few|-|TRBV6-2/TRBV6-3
CASTTPSSDGHLLSYEQYF
TGTGCCAGCACCACCCCTTCCTCAGACGGACACCTTCTCTCCTACGAGCAGTACTTC
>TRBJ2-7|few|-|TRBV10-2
CASMMADEQYF
TGCGCCAGCATGATGGCCGACGAGCAGTACTTC
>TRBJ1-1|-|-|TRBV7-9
CASSLGEGVNTEAFF
TGTGCCAGCAGCTTAGGGGAGGGGGTGAACACTGAAGCTTTCTTT
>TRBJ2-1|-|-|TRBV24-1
CATSDGGSQETQFF
TGTGCCACCAGTGATGGGGGATCCCAAGAGACCCAGTTCTTC
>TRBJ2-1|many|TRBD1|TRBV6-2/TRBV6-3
CASSLRQGIGSYNEQFF
TGTGCCAGCAGTCTACGACAGGGGATCGGCTCCTACAATGAGCAGTTCTTC
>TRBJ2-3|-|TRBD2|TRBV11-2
CASSSGGNSRTDTQYF
TGTGCCAGCAGCTCCGGGGGGAACTCTCGCACAGATACGCAGTATTTT
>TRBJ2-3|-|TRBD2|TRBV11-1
CASSLEAGTSGNTDTQYF
TGTGCCAGCAGCTTAGAAGCCGGGACTAGCGGGAACACAGATACGCAGTATTTT